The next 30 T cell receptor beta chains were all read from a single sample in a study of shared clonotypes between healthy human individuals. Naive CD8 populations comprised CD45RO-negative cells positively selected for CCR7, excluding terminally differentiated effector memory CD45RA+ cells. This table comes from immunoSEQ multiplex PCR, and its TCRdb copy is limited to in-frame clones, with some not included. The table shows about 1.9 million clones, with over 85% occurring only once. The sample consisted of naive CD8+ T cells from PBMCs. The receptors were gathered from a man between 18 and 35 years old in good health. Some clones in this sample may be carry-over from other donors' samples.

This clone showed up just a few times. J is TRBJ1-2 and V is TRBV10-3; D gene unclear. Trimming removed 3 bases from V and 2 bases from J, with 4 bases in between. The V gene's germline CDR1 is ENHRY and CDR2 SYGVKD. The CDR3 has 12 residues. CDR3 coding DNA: TGTGCCATCAGTGACAGGAACTATGGCTACACCTTC. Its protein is CAISDRNYGYTF.

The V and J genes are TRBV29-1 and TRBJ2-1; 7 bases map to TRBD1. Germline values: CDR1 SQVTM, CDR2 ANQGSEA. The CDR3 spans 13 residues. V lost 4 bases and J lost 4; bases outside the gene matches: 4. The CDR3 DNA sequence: TGCAGCGTTGCAGGGACAGCTTACAATGAGCAGTTCTTC. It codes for CSVAGTAYNEQFF.

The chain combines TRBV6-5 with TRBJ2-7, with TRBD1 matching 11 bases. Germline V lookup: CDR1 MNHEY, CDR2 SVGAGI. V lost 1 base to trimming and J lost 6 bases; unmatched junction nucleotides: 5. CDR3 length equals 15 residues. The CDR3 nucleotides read TGTGCCAGCAGTTACTTAAGGACAGGGGGCCCCGAGCAGTACTTC. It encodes CASSYLRTGGPEQYF.

The CDR3 sequence is CASSIFDNLEQYF. The CDR3 nucleotides read TGTGCCAGTAGTATTTTTGATAACCTCGAGCAGTACTTC. The rearrangement joins TRBV19 to TRBJ2-7; no clear D. The V gene's germline CDR1 is LNHDA and CDR2 SQIVND (reference sequence). The CDR3 contains 13 residues. V lost 3 bases, J lost 6 bases, and 12 bases lay in between. Looking up the rest from reference TRBV19 and TRBJ2-7 gives the full variable domain: DGGITQSPKYLFRKEGQNVTLSCEQNLNHDAMYWYRQDPGQGLRLIYYSQIVNDFQKGDIAEGYSVSREKKESFPLTVTSAQKNPTAFYLCASSIFDNLEQYFGPGTRLTVT.

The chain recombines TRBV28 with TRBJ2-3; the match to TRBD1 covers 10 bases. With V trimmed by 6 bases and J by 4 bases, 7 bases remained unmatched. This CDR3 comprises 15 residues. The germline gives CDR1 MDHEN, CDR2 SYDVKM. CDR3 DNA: TGTGCCAGCAGCCCGACAGGGGGCGTCTCAGATACGCAGTATTTT. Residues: CASSPTGGVSDTQYF.

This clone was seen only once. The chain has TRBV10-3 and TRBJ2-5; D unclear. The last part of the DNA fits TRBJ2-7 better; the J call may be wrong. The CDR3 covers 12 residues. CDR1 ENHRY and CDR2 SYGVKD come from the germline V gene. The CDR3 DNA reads TGTGCCGCGGCGGTGGACCGCTACGAGCAGTACTTC. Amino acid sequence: CAAAVDRYEQYF.

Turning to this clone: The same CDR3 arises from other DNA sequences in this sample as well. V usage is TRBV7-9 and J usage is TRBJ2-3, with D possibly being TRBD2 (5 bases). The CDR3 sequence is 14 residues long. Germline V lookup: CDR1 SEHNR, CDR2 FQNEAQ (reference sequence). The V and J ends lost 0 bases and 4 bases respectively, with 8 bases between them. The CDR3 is CASSLAGVADTQYF. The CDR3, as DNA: TGTGCCAGCAGCTTAGCGGGAGTGGCAGATACGCAGTATTTT.

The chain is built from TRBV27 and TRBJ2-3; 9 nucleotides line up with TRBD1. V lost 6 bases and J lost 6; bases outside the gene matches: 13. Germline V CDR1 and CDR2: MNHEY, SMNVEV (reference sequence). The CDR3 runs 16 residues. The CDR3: CASSLSPGTGLDTQYF. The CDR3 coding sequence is TGTGCCAGCAGCCTAAGCCCCGGGACAGGGTTGGATACGCAGTATTTT.

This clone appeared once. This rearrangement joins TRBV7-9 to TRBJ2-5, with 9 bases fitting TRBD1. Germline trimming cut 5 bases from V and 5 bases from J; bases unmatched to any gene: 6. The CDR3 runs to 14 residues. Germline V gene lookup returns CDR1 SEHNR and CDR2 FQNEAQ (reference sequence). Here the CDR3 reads CASSPGTGHETQYF. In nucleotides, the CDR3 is TGTGCCAGCAGCCCCGGGACAGGGCACGAGACCCAGTACTTC.

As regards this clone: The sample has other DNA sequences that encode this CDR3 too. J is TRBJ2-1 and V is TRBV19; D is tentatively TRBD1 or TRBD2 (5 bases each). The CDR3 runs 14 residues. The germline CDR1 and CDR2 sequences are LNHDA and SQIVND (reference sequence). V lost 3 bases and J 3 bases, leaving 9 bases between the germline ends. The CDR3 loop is CASSIGTNYNEQFF. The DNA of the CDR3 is TGTGCCAGTAGTATCGGGACCAACTACAATGAGCAGTTCTTC.

The CDR3 DNA sequence: TGTGCCAGCAGCTTGAATTGGGCGCAGTACTTC. Translating it yields CASSLNWAQYF. V is TRBV5-5 and J is TRBJ2-7; D gene unclear. V was shortened by 1 base and J by 9 bases, with 8 bases between the two germline ends. This CDR3 comprises 11 residues. Germline CDR1 SGHKS, CDR2 YYEKEE (reference sequence).

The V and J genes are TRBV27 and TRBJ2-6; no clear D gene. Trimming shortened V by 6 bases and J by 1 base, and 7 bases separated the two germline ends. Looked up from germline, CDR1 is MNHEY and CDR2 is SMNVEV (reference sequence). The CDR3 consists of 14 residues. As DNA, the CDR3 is TGTGCCAGCAGGCCTAGGTCTGGGGCCAACGTCCTGACTTTC. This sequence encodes CASRPRSGANVLTF.

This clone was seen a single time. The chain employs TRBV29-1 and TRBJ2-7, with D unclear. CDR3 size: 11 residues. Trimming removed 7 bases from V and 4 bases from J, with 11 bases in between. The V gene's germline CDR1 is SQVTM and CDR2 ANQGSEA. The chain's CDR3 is CSGLVGYEQYF. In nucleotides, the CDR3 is TGCAGCGGCCTGGTGGGATACGAGCAGTACTTC.

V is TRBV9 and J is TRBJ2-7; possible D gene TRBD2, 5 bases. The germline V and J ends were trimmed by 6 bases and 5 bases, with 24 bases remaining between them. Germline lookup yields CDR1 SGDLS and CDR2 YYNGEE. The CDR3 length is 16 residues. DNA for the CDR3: TGTGCCAGCACCCCATCGGGCGGCAGATTGGGAGACGAGCAGTACTTC. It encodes CASTPSGGRLGDEQYF.

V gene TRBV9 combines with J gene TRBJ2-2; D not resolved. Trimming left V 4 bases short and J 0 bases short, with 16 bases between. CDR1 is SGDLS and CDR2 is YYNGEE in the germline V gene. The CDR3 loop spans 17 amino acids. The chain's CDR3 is CASSIPRKGPNTGELFF. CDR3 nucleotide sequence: TGTGCCAGCAGCATCCCGAGGAAAGGCCCGAACACCGGGGAGCTGTTTTTT.

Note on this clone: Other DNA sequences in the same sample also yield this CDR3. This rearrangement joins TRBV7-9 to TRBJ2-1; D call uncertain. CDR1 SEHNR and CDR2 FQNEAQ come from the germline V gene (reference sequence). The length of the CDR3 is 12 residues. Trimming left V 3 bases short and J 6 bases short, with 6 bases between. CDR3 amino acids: CASSFPLNEQFF. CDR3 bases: TGTGCCAGCAGCTTCCCTCTCAATGAGCAGTTCTTC.

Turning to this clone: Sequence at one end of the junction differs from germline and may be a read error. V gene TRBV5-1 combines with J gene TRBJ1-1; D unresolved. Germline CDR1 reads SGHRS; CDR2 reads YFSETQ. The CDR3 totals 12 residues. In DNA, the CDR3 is TGTGCCAGCAGCCAGACACCAGTTGAAGCTTTCTTT. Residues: CASSQTPVEAFF.

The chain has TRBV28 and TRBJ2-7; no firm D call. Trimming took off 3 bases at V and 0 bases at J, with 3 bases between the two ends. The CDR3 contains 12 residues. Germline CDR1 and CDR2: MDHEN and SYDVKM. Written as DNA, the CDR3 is TGTGCCAGCAGTTTTAACTCCTACGAGCAGTACTTC. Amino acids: CASSFNSYEQYF. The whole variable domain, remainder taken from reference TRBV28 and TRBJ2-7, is DVKVTQSSRYLVKRTGEKVFLECVQDMDHENMFWYRQDPGLGLRLIYFSYDVKMKEKGDIPEGYSVSREKKERFSLILESASTNQTSMYLCASSFNSYEQYFGPGTRLTVT.

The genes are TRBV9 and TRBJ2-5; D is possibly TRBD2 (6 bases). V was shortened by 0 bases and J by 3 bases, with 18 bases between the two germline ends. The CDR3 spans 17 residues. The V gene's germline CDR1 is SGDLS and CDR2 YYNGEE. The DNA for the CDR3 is TGTGCCAGCAGCGTAGCCGGCGCGGGACTCCCTGAAGAGACCCAGTACTTC. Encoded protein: CASSVAGAGLPEETQYF.

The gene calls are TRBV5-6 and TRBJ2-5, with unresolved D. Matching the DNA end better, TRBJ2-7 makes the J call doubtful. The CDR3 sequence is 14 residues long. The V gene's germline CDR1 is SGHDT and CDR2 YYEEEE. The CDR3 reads CASSLSAAFVEQYF. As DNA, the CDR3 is TGTGCCAGCAGCTTGTCAGCAGCTTTCGTCGAGCAGTACTTC.

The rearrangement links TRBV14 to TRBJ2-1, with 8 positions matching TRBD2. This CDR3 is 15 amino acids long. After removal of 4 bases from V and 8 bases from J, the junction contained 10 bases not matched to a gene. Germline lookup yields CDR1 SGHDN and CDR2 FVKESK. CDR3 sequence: CASSPIRTSWDEQFF. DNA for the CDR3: TGTGCCAGCAGCCCTATCCGGACTAGCTGGGATGAGCAGTTCTTC.

CDR3 loop: CASSLLAGREEQYF. CDR3 coding DNA: TGTGCCAGCAGCTTACTAGCGGGACGGGAAGAGCAGTACTTC. The V call is TRBV7-2, the J call TRBJ2-7; 9 bases are a match to TRBD2. The length of the CDR3 is 14 residues. V was pared by 2 bases and J by 7 bases, with 6 bases of the junction left unmatched. Germline CDR1 and CDR2: SGHTA and FQGNSA.

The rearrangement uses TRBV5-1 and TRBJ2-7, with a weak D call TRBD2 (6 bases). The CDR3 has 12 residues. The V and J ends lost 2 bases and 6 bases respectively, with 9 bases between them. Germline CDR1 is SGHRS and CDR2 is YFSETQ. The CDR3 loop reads CASSFRGGEQYF. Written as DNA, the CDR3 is TGCGCCAGCAGCTTTAGGGGAGGCGAGCAGTACTTC.

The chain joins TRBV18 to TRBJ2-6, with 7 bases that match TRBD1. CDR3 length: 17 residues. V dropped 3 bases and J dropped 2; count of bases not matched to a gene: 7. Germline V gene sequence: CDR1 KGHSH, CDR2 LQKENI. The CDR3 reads CASSPLTGRAGANVLTF. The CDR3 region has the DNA TGTGCCAGCTCACCTCTGACAGGGCGCGCTGGGGCCAACGTCCTGACTTTC.

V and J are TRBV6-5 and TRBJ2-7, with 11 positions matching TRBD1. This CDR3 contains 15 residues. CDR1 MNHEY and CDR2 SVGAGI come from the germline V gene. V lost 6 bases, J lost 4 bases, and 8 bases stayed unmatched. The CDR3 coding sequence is TGTGCCAGCAGCCACCGGGACAGGGGGAGTTACGAGCAGTACTTC. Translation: CASSHRDRGSYEQYF.

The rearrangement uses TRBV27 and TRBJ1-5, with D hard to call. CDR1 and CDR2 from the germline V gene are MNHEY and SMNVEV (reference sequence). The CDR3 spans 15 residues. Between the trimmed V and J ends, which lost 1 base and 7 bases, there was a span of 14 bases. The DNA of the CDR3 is TGTGCCAGCAGTTTATTCCCCGCAGGAGAACAGCCCCAGCATTTT. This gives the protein CASSLFPAGEQPQHF.

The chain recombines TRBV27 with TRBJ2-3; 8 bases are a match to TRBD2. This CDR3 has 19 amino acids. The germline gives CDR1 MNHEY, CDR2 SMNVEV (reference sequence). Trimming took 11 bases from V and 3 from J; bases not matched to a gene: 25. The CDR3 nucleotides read TGTGCCGCCATCATACTAGCGGAGACCGCACTCCCCGAGACAGATACGCAGTATTTT. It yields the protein CAAIILAETALPETDTQYF.

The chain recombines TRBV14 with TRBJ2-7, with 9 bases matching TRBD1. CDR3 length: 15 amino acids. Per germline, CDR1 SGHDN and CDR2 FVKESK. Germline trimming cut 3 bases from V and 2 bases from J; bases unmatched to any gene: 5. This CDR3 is CASSQGDRGAYEQYF. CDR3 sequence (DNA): TGTGCCAGCAGCCAGGGCGACAGGGGGGCCTACGAGCAGTACTTC.

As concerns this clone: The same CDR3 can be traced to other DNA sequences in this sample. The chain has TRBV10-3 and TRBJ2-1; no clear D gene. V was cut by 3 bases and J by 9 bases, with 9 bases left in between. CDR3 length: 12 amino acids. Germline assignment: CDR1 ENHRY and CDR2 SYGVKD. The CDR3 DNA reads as TGTGCCATCAGTGAAGGGTCTGTTGAGCAGTTCTTC. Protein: CAISEGSVEQFF.

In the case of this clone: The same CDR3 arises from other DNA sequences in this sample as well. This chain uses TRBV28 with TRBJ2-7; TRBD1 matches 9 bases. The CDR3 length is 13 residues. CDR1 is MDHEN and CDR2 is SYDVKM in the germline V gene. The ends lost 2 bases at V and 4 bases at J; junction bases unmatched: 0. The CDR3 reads CASSLGTGYEQYF. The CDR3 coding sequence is TGTGCCAGCAGTTTAGGGACAGGGTACGAGCAGTACTTC.